The 9 T cell receptor beta chains below were found in one sample sequenced in a study of T cell repertoires in cytomegalovirus infection (dated by TCRdb to about 2019). The sample's treatment or condition, from its label and the paper: in vitro stimulation with specific CMV peptide epitopes to enrich CMV-specific T cells. These reads were obtained on an Illumina HiSeq 1500. TCRdb reworked the public reads: Q25 trimming with fastp, MiXCR clone assembly, productive beta chains retained. Rows merge per CDR3 protein into single entries with the most common DNA and genes. In this sample the table shows 750,000 to 900,000 distinct CDR3 sequences, 25% to 30% of which occur a single time. The top ten constitute approximately 14% of the sample. No antigens are known for them. The material was cultured CD8+ T cells from PBMCs, obtained from culture after CMV antigen stimulation. The receptors stem from a human donor in good health (CMV status not recorded). Some clones in this sample may be carry-over from other donors' samples.

The V call is TRBV4-1, the J call TRBJ1-1; TRBD1 might be the D (5 bases). V dropped 0 bases and J dropped 7 bases, with 12 bases sitting between them. Germline V lookup: CDR1 MGHRA, CDR2 YSYEKL. There are 14 residues in the CDR3. In nucleotides, the CDR3 is TGCGCCAGCAGCCAAGAGGCGGGGGGGAGTGAAGCTTTCTTT. Translation: CASSQEAGGSEAFF.

This clonotype was recorded a few times. The chain couples TRBV28 to TRBJ1-5; D remains unclear. V shed 8 bases and J shed 0 bases, with 14 bases lying between them. This CDR3 is built from 15 residues. Looked up from germline, CDR1 is MDHEN and CDR2 is SYDVKM. As DNA, the CDR3 is TGTGCCAGCGTTGTCGGGGTGTATAGCAATCAGCCCCAGCATTTT. Encoded protein: CASVVGVYSNQPQHF.

This clonotype was counted between two and nine times. The chain employs TRBV7-9 and TRBJ2-7; D assignment may be TRBD1 or TRBD2 (5 bases each). The CDR3 sequence is 15 residues long. Germline V lookup: CDR1 SEHNR, CDR2 FQNEAQ (reference sequence). V dropped 5 bases and J dropped 3 bases, with 17 bases sitting between them. This CDR3 is CASSHTGPEGYEQYF. The CDR3 bases are TGTGCCAGCAGCCATACAGGCCCCGAGGGCTACGAGCAGTACTTC.

This clonotype was seen more than once but under ten times. The chain has TRBV20-1 and TRBJ1-2, with TRBD1 matching 8 bases. CDR3 length: 15 residues. V shed 6 bases, J shed 5 bases, and the junction held 14 bases outside the gene matches. CDR1 and CDR2 from the germline V gene are DFQATT and SNEGSKA (reference sequence). CDR3 region: CSAMGQELYGYGYTF. The CDR3 bases are TGCAGTGCCATGGGACAGGAACTGTACGGGTATGGCTACACCTTC.

The gene calls are TRBV27 and TRBJ2-1; 10 bases align to TRBD1. This CDR3 is 15 amino acids long. V shed 5 bases and J 8 bases; nucleotides not matched to a gene: 9. The germline CDR1 and CDR2 sequences are MNHEY and SMNVEV (reference sequence). The CDR3 DNA is TGTGCCAGCAGTCCCCGGGACAGGGGCGCCGATGAGCAGTTCTTC. This translates into CASSPRDRGADEQFF.

The rearrangement joins TRBV12-3 or TRBV12-4 to TRBJ2-3; either TRBD1 or TRBD2 may fit D (5 bases each). V lost 6 bases and J lost 4, with 11 bases in between. The CDR3 is made up of 13 amino acids. Here the CDR3 reads CASRSGAPDTQYF. CDR3 nucleotide sequence: TGTGCCAGCAGGTCCGGGGCCCCAGATACGCAGTATTTT.

In its sample, this clonotype was seen a few times. The junction differs from germline at one of its ends, possibly a read error. The chain is built from TRBV7-7 and TRBJ2-1; 11 bases are a match to TRBD2. Per the germline V gene, CDR1 is SSHAT and CDR2 is FNYEAQ (reference sequence). There are 20 residues in the CDR3. The CDR3: CASSLTYSPTSGVSYNEQFF. CDR3 nucleotides: TGTGCTAGCAGCCTGACCTACTCACCGACTAGCGGGGTGTCCTACAATGAGCAGTTCTTC.

On this clonotype: A much larger clone lies a single base off, so this may be a read error. V gene TRBV11-2 combines with J gene TRBJ2-3; the match to TRBD2 covers 9 bases. The germline V gene encodes CDR1 SGHAT and CDR2 FQNNGV. The CDR3 consists of 15 residues. In nucleotides, the CDR3 is TGTGTCAGCAGCTTAAGACTAGCGGACACAGATACGCAGTATTTT. Its translation is CVSSLRLADTDTQYF.

The J gene is TRBJ1-1, the V gene TRBV19; D not certain. CDR1 is LNHDA and CDR2 is SQIVND in the germline V gene (reference sequence). The CDR3 totals 14 residues. Trimming cost V 3 bases and J 9 bases, with 17 bases left between them. CDR3 in DNA: TGTGCCAGTAGTATCCCTCGGTACCCGTACCAAGCTTTCTTT. Translated, it gives CASSIPRYPYQAFF.